What follows are 16 T cell receptor beta chains derived from one specimen sequenced in a study of blood T cell repertoires in COVID-19. Measured with immunoSEQ multiplex PCR; TCRdb has only the in-frame clones, and not every one. Of hundreds of thousands of clones in the sample, around 82% are singletons; the top ten hold approximately 4.9%. Sequencing was carried out using PBMCs or T cells enriched from blood (not recorded which). The source of these receptors is a woman aged 45-59 years who had been exposed to COVID-19.

The chain carries TRBV19 and TRBJ1-2, with a possible D match to TRBD1 (6 bases). The V gene lost 6 bases and the J gene lost 1 base, with 18 bases spanning the gap. The CDR3 has 16 residues. Germline V lookup: CDR1 LNHDA, CDR2 SQIVND (reference sequence). In DNA form, the CDR3 reads TGTGCCAGTAGGACCAACCGGGACACTAGTAACTATGGCTACACCTTC. Residues: CASRTNRDTSNYGYTF.

In this sample, this clone turned up once. The chain employs TRBV19 and TRBJ2-5; possible D gene TRBD2, 6 bases. Germline V gene data show CDR1 as LNHDA and CDR2 as SQIVND (reference sequence). V was trimmed by 2 bases and J by 7 bases, leaving 14 bases between them. CDR3 length: 14 amino acids. DNA of the CDR3: TGTGCCAGTAGTATATCCGGGGGAGCAGGGACCCAGTACTTC. This encodes CASSISGGAGTQYF.

This clone showed up just once. This chain connects TRBV7-9 to TRBJ2-2; D may be TRBD1 (6 bases). This CDR3 comprises 13 residues. V shed 4 bases and J shed 6 bases, with 9 bases lying between them. The germline CDR1 and CDR2 sequences are SEHNR and FQNEAQ (reference sequence). DNA of the CDR3: TGTGCCAGCAGCTCCACAGGGCCCGGGGAGCTGTTTTTT. Its protein product is CASSSTGPGELFF. The entire variable domain, with the rest obtained from reference TRBV7-9 and TRBJ2-2, is as follows: DTGVSQNPRHKITKRGQNVTFRCDPISEHNRLYWYRQTLGQGPEFLTYFQNEAQLEKSRLLSDRFSAERPKGSFSTLEIQRTEQGDSAMYLCASSSTGPGELFFGEGSRLTVL.

V gene TRBV5-1 combines with J gene TRBJ2-4; the D gene is possibly TRBD1 (6 bases). CDR1 SGHRS and CDR2 YFSETQ come from the germline V gene. The CDR3 length is 15 residues. Trimming removed 0 bases from V and 8 bases from J, with 15 bases in between. As DNA, the CDR3 is TGCGCCAGCAGCTTGGACAGGGCTTCGGTGGACATTCAGTACTTC. This gives the protein CASSLDRASVDIQYF.

This chain joins TRBV5-6 and TRBJ1-2, with D hard to call. Germline assignment: CDR1 SGHDT and CDR2 YYEEEE. The CDR3 spans 14 residues. V was clipped by 1 base and J by 4 bases, with 11 bases between them. CDR3 region: CASSLRPGSYGYTF. The CDR3 nucleotides read TGTGCCAGCAGCTTGAGGCCAGGAAGCTATGGCTACACCTTC.

The V and J genes are TRBV6-1 and TRBJ2-7; 7 bases are shared with TRBD1. This CDR3 has 16 amino acids. CDR1 is MNHNS, CDR2 SASEGT, per germline. V shed 2 bases, J shed 2 bases, and the junction held 9 bases outside the gene matches. The CDR3 nucleotides are TGTGCCAGCAGTGAATGGGGTGGGACAGTAGCCTACGAGCAGTACTTC. It codes for CASSEWGGTVAYEQYF.

The chain employs TRBV27 and TRBJ2-7, with 10 bases that match TRBD2. Germline V gives CDR1 MNHEY, CDR2 SMNVEV (reference sequence). The CDR3 length is 18 residues. J was trimmed by 0 bases and V by 2 bases; bases with no gene match: 10. The DNA of the CDR3 is TGTGCCAGCAGTTTAAGATGGAGAAGCGGGGGGGCCTCCTACGAGCAGTACTTC. Translating it yields CASSLRWRSGGASYEQYF.

CDR3 region: CASSFAQGGGEQYF. The CDR3 DNA reads TGCGCCAGCAGCTTCGCGCAGGGGGGCGGCGAGCAGTACTTC. The J gene is TRBJ2-7, the V gene TRBV5-1; TRBD1 might be the D (7 bases). The CDR3 length is 14 residues. V was pared by 2 bases and J by 6 bases, with 15 bases between. Germline V gene data show CDR1 as SGHRS and CDR2 as YFSETQ.

This chain joins TRBV30 and TRBJ1-3; D not resolved. The CDR3 covers 13 residues. Germline-derived CDR1 and CDR2 are GTSNPN and SVGIG (reference sequence). Trimming cost V 1 base and J 0 bases, with 4 bases left between them. The CDR3 sequence is CAWSAHSGNTIYF. CDR3 nucleotides: TGTGCCTGGAGTGCCCACTCTGGAAACACCATATATTTT.

This CDR3 is CASSLAGGGFLDTQYF. CDR3 DNA sequence: TGTGCCAGCAGCTTAGCTGGCGGGGGTTTTTTGGATACGCAGTATTTT. V usage is TRBV7-2 and J usage is TRBJ2-3; TRBD2 matches 7 bases. The length of the CDR3 is 16 residues. CDR1 is SGHTA and CDR2 is FQGNSA in the germline V gene. Trimming took 0 bases from V and 6 from J; bases not matched to a gene: 9. Variable domain in full (rest from reference TRBV7-2 and TRBJ2-3): GAGVSQSPSNKVTEKGKDVELRCDPISGHTALYWYRQSLGQGLEFLIYFQGNSAPDKSGLPSDRFSAERTGGSVSTLTIQRTQQEDSAVYLCASSLAGGGFLDTQYFGPGTRLTVL.

In DNA, the CDR3 is TGTGCCAGCGTTACGACCGAGGTCTTTAATGAAAAACTGTTTTTT. Protein: CASVTTEVFNEKLFF. The J gene is TRBJ1-4, the V gene TRBV6-5; D unclear. The V gene lost 8 bases and the J gene lost 4 bases, with 17 bases spanning the gap. The CDR3 runs 15 residues. CDR1 is MNHEY and CDR2 is SVGAGI in the germline V gene.

The chain recombines TRBV9 with TRBJ2-3; 13 bases are shared with TRBD2. With 4 bases clipped from V and 3 bases from J, the junction kept 11 bases outside the gene matches. This CDR3 spans 18 amino acids. Germline V gene data show CDR1 as SGDLS and CDR2 as YYNGEE. DNA of the CDR3: TGTGCCAGCAGCTTCCGGACTAGCGGGGGACAAGGGACAGATACGCAGTATTTT. Translating it yields CASSFRTSGGQGTDTQYF.

The chain has TRBV5-4 and TRBJ2-3; TRBD1 aligns across 9 bases. Germline V gene data show CDR1 as SGHNT and CDR2 as YYREEE (reference sequence). V gave up 3 bases and J gave up 2 bases; unmatched junction bases: 19. CDR3 length: 20 residues. CDR3 amino acids: CASSSSAVDPGQGPTDTQYF. The CDR3 DNA reads as TGTGCCAGCAGCTCATCAGCCGTAGATCCGGGACAGGGACCCACAGATACGCAGTATTTT.

This chain links TRBV2 with TRBJ2-3; 11 positions match TRBD2. V lost 3 bases, J lost 1 base, and 3 bases stayed unmatched. The V gene's germline CDR1 is SNHLY and CDR2 FYNNEI. The CDR3 loop spans 16 amino acids. The CDR3 DNA sequence: TGTGCCAGCAGTGAGATGACTAGCGGGGGCACAGATACGCAGTATTTT. Residues: CASSEMTSGGTDTQYF.

The chain is built from TRBV19 and TRBJ2-6; D is ambiguous. Trimming shortened V by 3 bases and J by 4 bases, and 7 bases separated the two germline ends. The CDR3 length is 14 residues. CDR1 is LNHDA and CDR2 is SQIVND in the germline V gene (reference sequence). The CDR3 protein is CASSIVAGANVLTF. The CDR3, as DNA: TGTGCCAGTAGTATCGTGGCCGGGGCCAACGTCCTGACTTTC. Drawing the rest from reference TRBV19 and TRBJ2-6, the complete variable domain is DGGITQSPKYLFRKEGQNVTLSCEQNLNHDAMYWYRQDPGQGLRLIYYSQIVNDFQKGDIAEGYSVSREKKESFPLTVTSAQKNPTAFYLCASSIVAGANVLTFGAGSRLTVL.

In its sample, this clone was seen many times. The V call is TRBV10-1, the J call TRBJ2-7, with 7 nucleotides matching TRBD1. Germline V gene lookup returns CDR1 WNHNN and CDR2 SYGVQD (reference sequence). CDR3 length equals 13 residues. The J segment lost 3 bases and the V segment lost 6 bases, leaving 5 bases of the junction unmatched. The CDR3 loop is CASSGQANYEQYF. Here the CDR3 DNA reads TGCGCCAGCAGCGGACAGGCCAACTACGAGCAGTACTTC.